These 26 T cell receptor beta chains were all obtained from the same sample, sequenced in a study of T cell repertoires in cytomegalovirus infection. From the reads, TCRdb called clonotypes with MiXCR, one entry per CDR3 protein. The sample carries 830,000 or so distinct CDR3 sequences, roughly 33% recorded once. No antigen is known for these receptors. The sample consisted of cultured CD8+ T cells from PBMCs, taken from culture after CMV antigen stimulation. These receptor sequences come from a human donor in good health (CMV status not recorded). Some clones in this sample may be carry-over from other donors' samples.

This clonotype was picked up a small number of times. The rearrangement links TRBV4-1 to TRBJ2-1; D gene ambiguous. The CDR3 extends over 19 amino acids. Germline CDR1 and CDR2: MGHRA and YSYEKL. Trimming shortened V by 4 bases and J by 3 bases, and 25 bases separated the two germline ends. CDR3 residues: CASSPLFITKAPGYNEQFF. CDR3 sequence (DNA): TGCGCCAGCAGCCCTTTATTCATTACTAAAGCGCCAGGCTACAATGAGCAGTTCTTC.

The V call is TRBV19, the J call TRBJ2-2; maybe TRBD1 (5 bases). V dropped 5 bases and J dropped 1 base, with 8 bases sitting between them. This CDR3 comprises 14 residues. From germline, CDR1 is LNHDA and CDR2 SQIVND (reference sequence). The CDR3 DNA is TGTGCCAGTAGTGGGGCCCTGAACACCGGGGAGCTGTTTTTT. This encodes CASSGALNTGELFF.

The chain carries TRBV24-1 and TRBJ2-1; perhaps TRBD1 as D (5 bases). The germline V and J ends were trimmed by 6 bases and 7 bases, with 9 bases remaining between them. The CDR3 length is 12 residues. Per germline, CDR1 KGHDR and CDR2 SFDVKD. CDR3 residues: CATSFQGNEQFF. CDR3 nucleotides: TGTGCCACCAGTTTTCAGGGTAATGAGCAGTTCTTC.

The V call is TRBV27, the J call TRBJ1-2; D uncertain. Trimming pared 2 bases from V and 0 bases from J, leaving 16 bases between. The CDR3 totals 17 residues. The V gene's germline CDR1 is MNHEY and CDR2 SMNVEV (reference sequence). The CDR3 is CASSLVGQFATNYGYTF. CDR3 DNA sequence: TGTGCCAGCAGTTTAGTAGGGCAGTTCGCCACTAACTATGGCTACACCTTC.

The chain is built from TRBV18 and TRBJ2-7, with D maybe TRBD1 (6 bases). The CDR3 has 14 residues. Trimming stripped 6 bases from V and 2 bases from J, with 14 bases between. Looked up from germline, CDR1 is KGHSH and CDR2 is LQKENI. CDR3 sequence: CASSHRTAPYEQYF. DNA of the CDR3: TGTGCCAGCTCGCACAGGACAGCTCCCTACGAGCAGTACTTC.

The chain uses TRBV7-9 and TRBJ1-3; no clear D. Trimming left V 5 bases short and J 0 bases short, with 11 bases between. The V gene's germline CDR1 is SEHNR and CDR2 FQNEAQ (reference sequence). The CDR3 length is 15 residues. CDR3 DNA sequence: TGTGCCAGCAGCATAGACGGTGGCTCTGGAAACACCATATATTTT. As protein: CASSIDGGSGNTIYF.

About this clonotype: Possible read error: a much larger clone is one base away. The V and J genes are TRBV24-1 and TRBJ1-1; D not resolved. CDR3 length equals 12 residues. V was pared by 5 bases and J by 1 base, with 4 bases between. Germline assignment: CDR1 KGHDR and CDR2 SFDVKD. In DNA form, the CDR3 reads TGTGCCACCAGTGTGGGGAACACTGAAGCTTTCTTT. Its translation: CATSVGNTEAFF.

This chain links TRBV5-1 with TRBJ2-2; tentatively, D is TRBD1 (7 bases). V was trimmed by 2 bases and J by 6 bases, leaving 17 bases between them. The CDR3 spans 16 residues. Germline loops: CDR1 SGHRS, CDR2 YFSETQ. In DNA form, the CDR3 reads TGCGCCAGCAGCTTAACCTCAGGGGGGACGGCCGGGGAGCTGTTTTTT. It is translated as CASSLTSGGTAGELFF.

The chain uses TRBV9 and TRBJ2-4; D possibly corresponds to TRBD2 (6 bases). The CDR3 has 14 residues. CDR1 is SGDLS and CDR2 is YYNGEE in the germline V gene. Deletions cut 0 bases from V and 8 bases from J, with 12 bases between. As DNA, the CDR3 is TGTGCCAGCAGCGTAGGCGGCAGGAGGGACATTCAGTACTTC. Protein: CASSVGGRRDIQYF.

There are a few counts of this clonotype. The chain has TRBV7-8 and TRBJ2-7; D remains unclear. V dropped 4 bases and J dropped 6 bases, with 10 bases sitting between them. This CDR3 spans 12 amino acids. Germline V gene lookup returns CDR1 SGHVS and CDR2 FQNEAQ. CDR3 amino acids: CASSYLDVEQYF. CDR3 nucleotide sequence: TGTGCCAGCAGCTATTTAGATGTCGAGCAGTACTTC.

This clonotype has more than one count but fewer than ten. The V gene is TRBV28, the J gene TRBJ2-5; 11 bases agree with TRBD2. The V gene's germline CDR1 is MDHEN and CDR2 SYDVKM. The CDR3 sequence is 16 residues long. Unmatched junction bases numbered 11, after V lost 6 bases and J lost 5 bases. The CDR3 region is CASSKGVAGGLETQYF. The CDR3 DNA reads as TGTGCCAGCAGCAAGGGGGTAGCGGGGGGGCTCGAGACCCAGTACTTC.

The chain carries TRBV7-9 and TRBJ2-5, with D unresolved. The CDR3 runs 14 residues. CDR1 and CDR2 from the germline V gene are SEHNR and FQNEAQ (reference sequence). Between the trimmed V and J ends, which lost 5 bases and 1 base, there was a span of 11 bases. The CDR3, as DNA: TGTGCCAGCAGCCCAAGACACGTCCAAGAGACCCAGTACTTC. This sequence encodes CASSPRHVQETQYF. The full variable domain, completed using reference TRBV7-9 and TRBJ2-5, is DTGVSQNPRHKITKRGQNVTFRCDPISEHNRLYWYRQTLGQGPEFLTYFQNEAQLEKSRLLSDRFSAERPKGSFSTLEIQRTEQGDSAMYLCASSPRHVQETQYFGPGTRLLVL.

V and J are TRBV2 and TRBJ1-1, with D hard to call. CDR1 is SNHLY, CDR2 FYNNEI, per germline. The CDR3 spans 12 residues. Trimming removed 4 bases at V and 6 bases at J, with 9 bases between. This chain's CDR3 is CASSGRLAEAFF. The CDR3 coding sequence is TGTGCCAGCAGTGGGCGGTTGGCTGAAGCTTTCTTT.

This clonotype was picked up a small number of times. The chain uses TRBV6-2 or TRBV6-3 and TRBJ1-2, with D hard to call. The V and J ends lost 3 bases and 5 bases respectively, with 7 bases between them. Germline CDR1 MNHEY, CDR2 SVGEGT. This CDR3 region has 12 residues. The CDR3 is CASSYTQYGYTF. CDR3 DNA sequence: TGTGCCAGCAGTTATACACAGTATGGCTACACCTTC.

This clonotype has more than one count but fewer than ten. The chain combines TRBV2 with TRBJ2-3, with D uncertain. Between the trimmed V and J ends, which lost 11 bases and 6 bases, there was a span of 12 bases. The length of the CDR3 is 11 residues. CDR1 is SNHLY and CDR2 is FYNNEI in the germline V gene. The CDR3 loop is CAQHIGDTQYF. In DNA form, the CDR3 reads TGTGCCCAGCATATAGGCGATACGCAGTATTTT.

This clonotype has more than one count but fewer than ten. This chain links TRBV6-5 with TRBJ1-5; no reliable D call. Germline values: CDR1 MNHEY, CDR2 SVGAGI. Trimming stripped 7 bases from V and 2 bases from J, with 18 bases between. This CDR3 contains 16 residues. The CDR3: CASKPDGQLGNQPQHF. CDR3 nucleotides: TGTGCCAGCAAGCCTGATGGGCAGTTAGGCAATCAGCCCCAGCATTTT.

This clonotype was seen ten or more times. J is TRBJ1-4 and V is TRBV28, with TRBD1 identical over 12 bases. The CDR3 is 18 amino acids. Looked up from germline, CDR1 is MDHEN and CDR2 is SYDVKM. V lost 5 bases to trimming and J lost 5 bases; unmatched junction nucleotides: 12. CDR3 amino acids: CASSLLPGQGATNEKLFF. CDR3 sequence (DNA): TGTGCCAGCAGTCTGCTACCGGGACAGGGGGCCACCAATGAAAAACTGTTTTTT.

The chain employs TRBV27 and TRBJ2-1; D may match TRBD1 or TRBD2 (5 bases each). This CDR3 spans 14 amino acids. V was trimmed by 3 bases and J by 6 bases, leaving 12 bases between them. Germline lookup yields CDR1 MNHEY and CDR2 SMNVEV (reference sequence). CDR3 nucleotide sequence: TGTGCCAGCAGTTTTGGTTCGGGGACCAATGAGCAGTTCTTC. This sequence encodes CASSFGSGTNEQFF.

This clonotype was seen more than once but under ten times. The chain uses TRBV12-3 or TRBV12-4 and TRBJ1-2; TRBD1 matches at 7 bases. This CDR3 has 14 amino acids. V shed 3 bases, J shed 8 bases, and the junction held 9 bases outside the gene matches. This CDR3 reads CASSFPGQVEGYTF. CDR3 DNA: TGTGCCAGCAGTTTTCCCGGACAGGTTGAGGGCTACACCTTC.

The rearrangement joins TRBV7-3 to TRBJ1-1; D gene uncertain. The CDR3 loop spans 16 amino acids. Germline assignment: CDR1 SGHTA and CDR2 FQGTGA. Trimming stripped 5 bases from V and 0 bases from J, with 16 bases between. CDR3 in DNA: TGTGCCAGCAGCCCCTCCTCGGCAGAGATGAACACTGAAGCTTTCTTT. As protein: CASSPSSAEMNTEAFF.

This clonotype was counted at least ten times. The chain combines TRBV24-1 with TRBJ2-2, with 7 positions matching TRBD1. The germline gives CDR1 KGHDR, CDR2 SFDVKD. Losses at the gene ends were 4 bases for V and 5 bases for J; bases not matched to a gene: 6. The CDR3 is made up of 15 amino acids. Written as DNA, the CDR3 is TGTGCCACCAGTGACTTGGGGACAGAGACCGGGGAGCTGTTTTTT. Encoded protein: CATSDLGTETGELFF.

The chain uses TRBV4-1 and TRBJ2-1; D ambiguous. Per germline, CDR1 MGHRA and CDR2 YSYEKL. The CDR3 contains 13 residues. Trimming left V 1 base short and J 15 bases short, with 16 bases between. CDR3 loop: CASSQVGQAQLFF. The CDR3 nucleotides are TGCGCCAGCAGCCAAGTAGGGCAGGCTCAATTGTTCTTC.

The chain recombines TRBV7-9 with TRBJ2-2; D may match TRBD1 or TRBD2 (5 bases each). V was cut by 5 bases and J by 0 bases, with 13 bases left in between. CDR3 size: 16 residues. Germline V gives CDR1 SEHNR, CDR2 FQNEAQ (reference sequence). CDR3 region: CASSTPGPPNTGELFF. CDR3 coding DNA: TGTGCCAGCAGCACACCGGGACCGCCGAACACCGGGGAGCTGTTTTTT.

This clonotype came up a few times. V and J are TRBV20-1 and TRBJ1-2; D call uncertain. The germline V gene has CDR1 DFQATT and CDR2 SNEGSKA (reference sequence). Trimming stripped 3 bases from V and 6 bases from J, with 14 bases between. The CDR3 totals 13 residues. The CDR3 sequence is CSASPGGVDGYTF. The CDR3 DNA is TGCAGTGCTAGTCCGGGTGGGGTGGATGGCTACACCTTC.

A few counts support this clonotype. The V call is TRBV6-6, the J call TRBJ2-5; a weak D match, TRBD2 (6 bases). The V end was cut by 0 bases, the J end by 1 base, with 18 bases between. This CDR3 is built from 18 residues. Germline V gives CDR1 MNHNY, CDR2 SVGAGI (reference sequence). DNA of the CDR3: TGTGCCAGCAGTTACTCGATCTGGAGGGGCCAACTCCAAGAGACCCAGTACTTC. Its protein product is CASSYSIWRGQLQETQYF.

The V and J genes are TRBV10-3 and TRBJ2-7, with D possibly matching TRBD2 (7 bases). Germline CDR1 is ENHRY and CDR2 is SYGVKD. The CDR3 runs to 15 residues. Trimming removed 0 bases at V and 2 bases at J, with 11 bases between. CDR3 region: CAISESGGLAYEQYF. The CDR3 coding sequence is TGTGCCATCAGTGAGTCCGGGGGGCTCGCCTACGAGCAGTACTTC.